Below, 9 T cell receptor beta chains from the same sample are listed, as sequenced in a study of blood T cell repertoires in COVID-19. Data came from immunoSEQ multiplex PCR; TCRdb stores just in-frame clones and leaves some out. The table lists some 270,000 clones, under 95% of them singletons. What was sequenced was PBMCs or T cells enriched from blood (not recorded which). These TCRs come from a man aged 40-55 years who had been exposed to COVID-19.

V gene TRBV9 combines with J gene TRBJ2-7, with a weak D call TRBD2 (6 bases). Germline CDR1 reads SGDLS; CDR2 reads YYNGEE. This CDR3 is built from 14 residues. V was trimmed by 3 bases and J by 0 bases, leaving 10 bases between them. CDR3 nucleotide sequence: TGTGCCAGCAGCGGGGGAGGACCCTCCTACGAGCAGTACTTC. Translating gives CASSGGGPSYEQYF.

The chain couples TRBV19 to TRBJ2-1; D is ambiguous. This CDR3 has 15 amino acids. The germline CDR1 and CDR2 sequences are LNHDA and SQIVND (reference sequence). Between the trimmed V and J ends, which lost 6 bases and 0 bases, there was a span of 12 bases. In DNA form, the CDR3 reads TGTGCCAGTAGGTGGAGTGGAAGCTCCTACAATGAGCAGTTCTTC. Protein sequence: CASRWSGSSYNEQFF.

This clone has only one observation. This chain uses TRBV14 with TRBJ2-5; D is ambiguous. There are 14 residues in the CDR3. Trimming took off 1 base at V and 0 bases at J, with 6 bases between the two ends. Germline V gene data show CDR1 as SGHDN and CDR2 as FVKESK. The CDR3 nucleotides are TGTGCCAGCAGCCAAGGGCAGGACCAAGAGACCCAGTACTTC. Protein sequence: CASSQGQDQETQYF.

The sample holds a few counts of this clone. This chain connects TRBV19 to TRBJ1-2; D remains unclear. Trimming removed 8 bases from V and 2 bases from J, with 15 bases in between. In germline, CDR1 is LNHDA, CDR2 SQIVND (reference sequence). The CDR3 has 14 amino acids. CDR3 in DNA: TGTGCCAGTCGTACGAGGGTGGGAAACTATGGCTACACCTTC. Its protein product is CASRTRVGNYGYTF. The full variable domain, with the rest looked up from reference TRBV19 and TRBJ1-2, is DGGITQSPKYLFRKEGQNVTLSCEQNLNHDAMYWYRQDPGQGLRLIYYSQIVNDFQKGDIAEGYSVSREKKESFPLTVTSAQKNPTAFYLCASRTRVGNYGYTFGSGTRLTVV.

The genes are TRBV10-3 and TRBJ1-1; 9 bases align to TRBD1. This CDR3 region has 18 residues. J lost 3 bases, V lost 0 bases, and 11 bases had no gene match. Germline V gene lookup returns CDR1 ENHRY and CDR2 SYGVKD. The CDR3 spells CAISESIQGAWSDTEAFF. CDR3 DNA sequence: TGTGCCATCAGTGAGTCGATACAGGGGGCCTGGTCGGACACTGAAGCTTTCTTT.

The CDR3 sequence is CASSLLVNTGELFF. CDR3 nucleotides: TGTGCCAGCAGCCTACTGGTGAACACCGGGGAGCTGTTTTTT. The chain is built from TRBV14 and TRBJ2-2; D not certain. The CDR3 runs 14 residues. V lost 4 bases and J lost 1, with 7 bases in between. Germline CDR1 is SGHDN and CDR2 is FVKESK.

The CDR3 bases are TGTGCCAGCAGTCCCCGGGGGACAGGGAGAGGAAGTGAGCAGTTCTTC. Its protein is CASSPRGTGRGSEQFF. The rearrangement uses TRBV7-9 and TRBJ2-1, with TRBD1 matching over 9 bases. Looked up from germline, CDR1 is SEHNR and CDR2 is FQNEAQ (reference sequence). Trimming removed 6 bases from V and 9 bases from J; junction bases left unmatched: 15. The CDR3 has 16 residues. The full variable domain, in which reference TRBV7-9 and TRBJ2-1 provide the parts outside the CDR3, is DTGVSQNPRHKITKRGQNVTFRCDPISEHNRLYWYRQTLGQGPEFLTYFQNEAQLEKSRLLSDRFSAERPKGSFSTLEIQRTEQGDSAMYLCASSPRGTGRGSEQFFGPGTRLTVL.

The chain links TRBV5-1 to TRBJ2-7; unclear D gene. The ends were cut back, 0 bases at V and 5 bases at J, with 12 bases in the middle. The CDR3 totals 14 residues. Germline CDR1 and CDR2: SGHRS and YFSETQ. The chain's CDR3 is CASSLALVSHEQYF. CDR3 nucleotides: TGCGCCAGCAGCTTGGCCCTAGTATCCCACGAGCAGTACTTC. Based on the CDR3 plus reference TRBV5-1 and TRBJ2-7, the full variable domain is KAGVTQTPRYLIKTRGQQVTLSCSPISGHRSVSWYQQTPGQGLQFLFEYFSETQRNKGNFPGRFSGRQFSNSRSEMNVSTLELGDSALYLCASSLALVSHEQYFGPGTRLTVT.

The V and J genes are TRBV10-3 and TRBJ1-1; 8 bases align to TRBD1. This CDR3 has 13 amino acids. In germline, CDR1 is ENHRY, CDR2 SYGVKD. V dropped 8 bases and J dropped 4; count of bases not matched to a gene: 6. The CDR3 DNA reads as TGTGCCATCGGGCAGGGGGCGCGCACTGAAGCTTTCTTT. Its translation: CAIGQGARTEAFF.